The T cell receptor beta chain described here comes from a study of T cells expressing NK-cell markers. Study as a whole: Beta-chain profiling covered CD3+CD56+NKG2C+, CD3+CD56+NKG2C- and CD3+CD56-NKG2C+ sorted subsets. With respect to HCMV, seven of the eight sequenced donors were seropositive, and one was seronegative. General study findings and limits: These same clonotypes (in a few donors) also led the CD3+CD56-NKG2C+ fraction. Dominant NKG2C+ clonotypes made up 1.0-7.0% of CD8+ T cells in six donors.

CDR3 length: 13 residues. Germline V gene lookup returns CDR1 KGHSH and CDR2 LQKENI. As for this clonotype: No antigen is known for it.

TCRdb re-called the 5' RACE reads; one entry per CDR3 protein, DNA not given. The data show 550,000 to 600,000 distinct CDR3 sequences, and the top ten clones hold approximately 3.6%. Source material: blood T cells: a sorted CD56 or NKG2C T cell subset, CD4+ or CD8+ T cells, or bulk PBMC T cells (not recorded which). This chain uses TRBV18 with TRBJ1-1. The source is a man aged 18 to 29 in good health. The CDR3: CASSPQGMPMAFF.